This T cell receptor (beta chain) originates from a study of cytomegalovirus exposure and HLA in healthy donors. With 60 Vbeta and 13 Jbeta primers, the PCR was carried out. Measured with immunoSEQ multiplex PCR; TCRdb has only the in-frame clones, and not every one. The sample includes around 230,000 clones, over 75% of them seen just once. This CDR3 is 14 amino acids long. CDR1 is SEHNR, CDR2 FQNEAQ, per germline (reference sequence). The V gene end was trimmed by 11 bases and the J gene end by 6 bases; junction bases not matched to a gene: 14. In this sample, this clone turned up a few times. The V and J genes are TRBV7-9 and TRBJ2-7, with TRBD1 matching 9 bases. The TCR sequence derives from a boy younger than 18 in good health and CMV-seronegative. Specimen: PBMCs. CDR3 DNA: TGTGCCTCTGCGCCCTGGGACAGGGTCATCGAGCAGTACTTC. Amino acid sequence: CASAPWDRVIEQYF.